A selection of T cell receptor beta chains follows, all from one sample in a study of OX40 agonist ivuxolimab in advanced cancers. The method was immunoSEQ multiplex PCR; TCRdb's version includes in-frame clones alone and lacks a portion of them. The sample records 55,000 to 80,000 clones, around 81% being singletons. This sample comprised CD4+ or CD8+ T cells sorted from blood, obtained in a trial of the OX40 agonist ivuxolimab. These receptors all come from an adult with an advanced solid tumor such as melanoma, head and neck, liver or kidney cancer. The CDR3 runs from the conserved cysteine through the conserved F or W. Fields, in order: D gene, J gene, V gene, CDR3 DNA, CDR3 protein. D genes are given only for firm matches.

TRBD1 | TRBJ2-3 | TRBV7-7 | TGTGCCAGCAGCTTGGACAGGGGGCTGGGAGATACGCAGTATTTT | CASSLDRGLGDTQYF
NA | TRBJ2-5 | TRBV20-1 | TGCAGTGCTAGCCCCGGGGAGACCCAGTACTTC | CSASPGETQYF
NA | TRBJ1-2 | TRBV19 | TGTGCCAGTAGTATAAGGCCAGAGAACTATGGCTACACCTTC | CASSIRPENYGYTF
TRBD1 | TRBJ2-2 | TRBV7-9 | TGTGCCAGCAGCTTAACGGGACAGGCGAACACCGGGGAGCTGTTTTTT | CASSLTGQANTGELFF
NA | TRBJ2-1 | TRBV15 | TGTGCCACCAGCAGAGATCCGAACAGGGCCTTGTCGTTCTTC | CATSRDPNRALSFF
NA | TRBJ2-1 | TRBV7-2 | TGTGCCAGCAGCTTAGCGCTAACGGCCGGGGTTGAGCAGTTCTTC | CASSLALTAGVEQFF
NA | TRBJ1-3 | TRBV7-9 | TGTGCCAGCAGCTCCTTGGAGCCCTCCGGGAACACCATATATTTT | CASSSLEPSGNTIYF
TRBD2 | TRBJ2-7 | TRBV29-1 | TGCAGCGTCCTACTAGCGGGGGTTGACGAGCAGTACTTC | CSVLLAGVDEQYF
NA | TRBJ1-2 | TRBV4-2 | TGTGCCAGCAGCCCCTCTGCAGGGTCTAACTATGGCTACACCTTC | CASSPSAGSNYGYTF
TRBD1 | TRBJ1-5 | TRBV19 | TGTGCCAGTAGTATGGGCCGGGACAGAAAGAATCAGCCCCAGCATTTT | CASSMGRDRKNQPQHF
TRBD1 | TRBJ1-5 | TRBV6-1 | TGTGCCAGCAGAGGACAGGGTAATCAGCCCCAGCATTTT | CASRGQGNQPQHF
NA | TRBJ1-1 | TRBV5-1 | TGCGCCAGCAGCCCCGGACAGACGAACACTGAAGCTTTCTTT | CASSPGQTNTEAFF
NA | TRBJ1-2 | TRBV11-2 | TGTGCCAGCAGCTTAGAGGCAGGCCCCTATGGCTACACCTTC | CASSLEAGPYGYTF